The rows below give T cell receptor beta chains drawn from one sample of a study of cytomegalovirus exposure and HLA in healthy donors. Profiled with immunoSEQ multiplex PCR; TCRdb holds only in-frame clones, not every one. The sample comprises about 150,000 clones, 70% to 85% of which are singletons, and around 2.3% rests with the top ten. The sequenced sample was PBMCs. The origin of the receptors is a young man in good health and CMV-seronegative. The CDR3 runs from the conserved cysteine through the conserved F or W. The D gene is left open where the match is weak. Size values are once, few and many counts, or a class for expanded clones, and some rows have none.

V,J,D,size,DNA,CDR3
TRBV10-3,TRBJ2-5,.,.,TGTGCCATCAGTGAGTCCGAGGAGACCCAGTACTTC,CAISESEETQYF
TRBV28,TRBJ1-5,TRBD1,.,TGTGCCAGCAGGGTCGGGACAGCAAATCAGCCCCAGCATTTT,CASRVGTANQPQHF
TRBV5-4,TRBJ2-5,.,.,TGTGCCAGCAGCTTGGGTGAAGTAGAGGAGACCCAGTACTTC,CASSLGEVEETQYF
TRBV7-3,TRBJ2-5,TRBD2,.,TGTGCCAGCAGCCTCGGGGGGGAAGAGACCCAGTACTTC,CASSLGGEETQYF
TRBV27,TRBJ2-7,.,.,TGTGCCAGCAGTTTCAAGAGGTCGGGAAAGAGCTCCTACGAGCAGTACTTC,CASSFKRSGKSSYEQYF
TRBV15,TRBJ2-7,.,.,TGTGCCACCAGCAGAGAAGGGACTCTTTCCTACGAGCAGTACTTC,CATSREGTLSYEQYF
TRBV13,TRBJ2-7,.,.,TGTGCCAGCAGCCCCTCCCTCAGGCCCACCTACGAGCAGTACTTC,CASSPSLRPTYEQYF
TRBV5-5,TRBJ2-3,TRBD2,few,TGTGCCAGCAGAACGATACTAGCGGGCACAGATACGCAGTATTTT,CASRTILAGTDTQYF
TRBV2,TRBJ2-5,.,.,TGTGCCAGCACTGCGGATCAAGAGACCCAGTACTTC,CASTADQETQYF
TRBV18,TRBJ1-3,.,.,TGTGCCAGCTCCCACGGTCCGAATGTGATTAACACCATATATTTT,CASSHGPNVINTIYF
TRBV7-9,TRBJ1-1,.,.,TGTGCCAGCAGCTCGGCCCCCACCTCGGGGAGGACTGAAGCTTTCTTT,CASSSAPTSGRTEAFF
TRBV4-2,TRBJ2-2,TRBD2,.,TGTGCCAGCAGCCAGCCGTCTGCGGGGGGCCCTACCGGGGAGCTGTTTTTT,CASSQPSAGGPTGELFF
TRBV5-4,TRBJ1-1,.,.,TGTGCCAGCAGCTTGCAGGGGTTAGACACTGAAGCTTTCTTT,CASSLQGLDTEAFF
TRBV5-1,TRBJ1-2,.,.,TGCGCCAGCAGCTTTCAGGGCGATGGCTACCCCTTC,CASSFQGDGYPF
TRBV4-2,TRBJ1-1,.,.,TGTGCCAGCAGCCCAGATAACATGAACACTGAAGCTTTCTTT,CASSPDNMNTEAFF
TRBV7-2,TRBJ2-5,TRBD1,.,TGTGCCAGCAGCACCCGACAGGGGGCTTGGGAGACCCAGTACTTC,CASSTRQGAWETQYF
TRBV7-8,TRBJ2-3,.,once,TGTGCCAGCAGCTTCTTAGATACGCAGTATTTT,CASSFLDTQYF
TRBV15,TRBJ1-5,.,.,TGTGCCACCGGGGCCAGGGACAATCAGCCCCAGCATTTT,CATGARDNQPQHF
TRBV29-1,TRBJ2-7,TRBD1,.,TGCAGCGTTGAATCGGGACAGGGGGACTACGAGCAGTACTTC,CSVESGQGDYEQYF
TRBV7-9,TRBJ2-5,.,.,TGTGTCAGCAGCTTGGATGAGGGAGAGACCCAGTACTTC,CVSSLDEGETQYF
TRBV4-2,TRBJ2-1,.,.,TGTGCCAGCAGCCAAGATTCGAGGATCTACAATGAGCAGTTCTTC,CASSQDSRIYNEQFF
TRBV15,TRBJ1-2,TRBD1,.,TGTGCCACCAGCAGAGCCACTGACAGGGGAGAAGACTATGGCTACCCCTTC,CATSRATDRGEDYGYPF
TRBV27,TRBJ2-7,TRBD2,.,TGTGCCAGCAGCCATAGGGGTAGCGGGGGTTACTACGAGCAGTACTTC,CASSHRGSGGYYEQYF
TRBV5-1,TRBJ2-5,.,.,TGCGCCAGCAGCTTATTAGCGGAGTTGAGGGGGACCCAGTACTTC,CASSLLAELRGTQYF
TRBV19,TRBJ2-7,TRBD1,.,TGTGCCAGTAGTATGTCACAGGGGGCCTACGAGCAGTACTTC,CASSMSQGAYEQYF
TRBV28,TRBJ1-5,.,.,TGTGCCAGCAGTTTTGGACACTATAGCAATCAGCCCCAGCATTTT,CASSFGHYSNQPQHF
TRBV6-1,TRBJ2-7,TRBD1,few,TGTGCCAGCAGTGAACGGGTGACAGGGAGTTACAACGAGCAGTACTTC,CASSERVTGSYNEQYF
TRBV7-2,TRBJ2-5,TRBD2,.,TGTGCCAGCAGCGCCTCTAGCGGGGGGGCGTATGAGACCCAGTACTTC,CASSASSGGAYETQYF
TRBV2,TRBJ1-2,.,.,TGTGCCAGCAGTGGTGGGGCTATTGGGGTTTATGGCTACACCTTC,CASSGGAIGVYGYTF
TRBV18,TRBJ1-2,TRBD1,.,TGTGCCAGCTCAACTGACAGGGCTAACTATGGCTACACCTTC,CASSTDRANYGYTF
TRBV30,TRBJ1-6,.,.,TGTGCCTGGAGTGCGGCAGGGGATAGCTCACCCCTCCACTTT,CAWSAAGDSSPLHF
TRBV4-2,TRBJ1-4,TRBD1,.,TGTGCCAGCAGCCAAGAGACAGGGGTCCGAGGTAATGAAAAACTGTTTTTT,CASSQETGVRGNEKLFF
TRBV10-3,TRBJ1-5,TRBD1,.,TGTGCCACTTCCAGGGGGCAGAATCAGCCCCAGCATTTT,CATSRGQNQPQHF
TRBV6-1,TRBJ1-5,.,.,TGTGCCAGCAGCAACAGGGAAAGTCAGCCCCAGCATTTT,CASSNRESQPQHF
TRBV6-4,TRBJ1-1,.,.,TGTGCCAGCAGGGACAGCCTCATGAACACTGAAGCTTTCTTT,CASRDSLMNTEAFF
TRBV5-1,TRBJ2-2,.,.,TGCGCCAGCAGCTTGTTCGCGAACACCGGGGAGCTGTTTTTT,CASSLFANTGELFF
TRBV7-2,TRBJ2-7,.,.,TGTGCCAGCAGCTTGTCAGGTTCCGAGCAGTACTTC,CASSLSGSEQYF
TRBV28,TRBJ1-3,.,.,TGTGCCAGCAGTCCGACAACCTCTGGAAACACCATATATTTT,CASSPTTSGNTIYF
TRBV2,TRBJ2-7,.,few,TGTGCCAGCAGTGAATTGAGGGACACCTCCTACGAGCAGTACTTC,CASSELRDTSYEQYF
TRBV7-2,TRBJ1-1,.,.,TGTGCCAGCAGCTTCCAACCGACGGGGATTGGAGGCACTGAAACTTTCTTT,CASSFQPTGIGGTETFF
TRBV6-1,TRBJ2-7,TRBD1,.,TGTGCCAGCATGACCGGGACAGGGGGCGCCTACGAGCAGTACTTC,CASMTGTGGAYEQYF
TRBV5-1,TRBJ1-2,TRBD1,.,TGCGCCAGCAGCTTGGACAGGGGGAACTATGGCTACACCTTC,CASSLDRGNYGYTF
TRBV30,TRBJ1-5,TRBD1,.,TGTGCCTGGAGTCCCTCCGGGACAGGGGGCAGTCAGCCCCAGCATTTT,CAWSPSGTGGSQPQHF
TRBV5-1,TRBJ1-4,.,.,TGCGCCAGCACCACAGGGTTGGCTAATGAAAAACTGTTTTTT,CASTTGLANEKLFF